The entry below describes one T cell receptor beta chain. Its antigen is unidentified. PCR primers comprised 60 Vbeta and 13 Jbeta primers. Method: immunoSEQ multiplex PCR; TCRdb's copy keeps in-frame clones and lacks some. Of 60,000 to 90,000 clones in the sample, roughly 67% were seen once. The data originate from a study of cytomegalovirus exposure and HLA in healthy donors. Study outcomes and limitations: What was likely a sequencing artifact was a cluster of highly shared sequence variants. The productive fraction for most TCR beta V segments was about 87% or about 30% in an earlier analysis. Many donors carried some public TCRs, although rarity characterized most TCR sequences.

The germline CDR1 and CDR2 sequences are SGHTA and FQGNSA. The CDR3 is 12 residues long. Trimming shortened V by 5 bases and J by 7 bases, and 9 bases separated the two germline ends. The donors gave bone marrow, and they were healthy. Sequencing was carried out using PBMCs. The chain carries TRBV7-2 and TRBJ2-1, with D maybe TRBD1 (6 bases). This receptor was identified in a man between 35 and 55 years old in good health and CMV-seropositive. CDR3 sequence reads: CASSQDRNEQFF. CDR3 coding DNA: TGTGCCAGCAGCCAGGACAGAAATGAGCAGTTCTTC. Filled out from reference TRBV7-2 and TRBJ2-1, the complete variable domain reads GAGVSQSPSNKVTEKGKDVELRCDPISGHTALYWYRQSLGQGLEFLIYFQGNSAPDKSGLPSDRFSAERTGGSVSTLTIQRTQQEDSAVYLCASSQDRNEQFFGPGTRLTVL.